These 17 T cell receptor beta chains originate from one sample sequenced in a study of CD8 T cell repertoires and HIV-1 epitope variants (TCRdb year 2020). Preparation of the library involved the immunoSEQ multiplex PCR assay. Entries here come from immuneACCESS through TCRdb and include only in-frame sequences with V and J called. Some clones fail to appear in such tables; in the studies checked, an unresolved V gene covers under half of the shortfall, and the cause of the remainder is unknown. The sample includes a few thousand clones, with roughly 64% observed a single time. Over 40% of the sample is in the top ten clones. The antigens these receptors bind are not known. Sequenced input: cultured CD8+ T cells derived from PBMCs. Source of these receptors: a male donor with HIV.

This clone was seen a single time. The rearrangement uses TRBV6-5 and TRBJ2-1; 14 bases match TRBD2. V shed 6 bases and J 7 bases; nucleotides not matched to a gene: 5. The CDR3 runs to 15 residues. The germline gives CDR1 MNHEY, CDR2 SVGAGI. The CDR3 nucleotides read TGTGCCAGCAGACGACTAGCGGGAGGGTGGAATGAGCAGTTCTTC. Translation gives CASRRLAGGWNEQFF.

The chain combines TRBV28 with TRBJ1-2; possible D gene TRBD1, 6 bases. Germline V gene lookup returns CDR1 MDHEN and CDR2 SYDVKM. This CDR3 is 14 amino acids long. V was pared by 3 bases and J by 3 bases, with 11 bases between. CDR3 bases: TGTGCCAGCAGTTTCGGTCAGGGGTACTATGGCTACACCTTC. The encoded protein is CASSFGQGYYGYTF.

The J gene is TRBJ2-7, the V gene TRBV19; 12 positions agree with TRBD2. CDR1 is LNHDA and CDR2 is SQIVND in the germline V gene (reference sequence). The CDR3 length is 15 residues. The V segment lost 3 bases and the J segment 2 bases; nucleotides outside the gene matches: 2. In DNA form, the CDR3 reads TGTGCCAGTAGTATGACTAGCGGGGGTGCCTACGAGCAGTACTTC. It yields the protein CASSMTSGGAYEQYF.

The chain links TRBV6-5 to TRBJ1-1, with TRBD1 matching over 8 bases. After removal of 8 bases from V and 7 bases from J, the junction contained 3 bases not matched to a gene. CDR1 is MNHEY and CDR2 is SVGAGI in the germline V gene. This CDR3 spans 11 amino acids. CDR3 sequence reads: CASLTGGEAFF. CDR3 DNA: TGTGCCAGCTTAACAGGGGGTGAAGCTTTCTTT.

Details on this clone: Other DNA sequences in the same sample also yield this CDR3. V gene TRBV6-5 combines with J gene TRBJ2-3, with D perhaps TRBD1 (6 bases). The germline V and J ends were trimmed by 5 bases and 7 bases, with 16 bases remaining between them. CDR1 and CDR2 (germline): MNHEY, SVGAGI. The CDR3 spans 14 residues. The CDR3 sequence: CASSESDRHYTQYF. As DNA, the CDR3 is TGTGCCAGCAGTGAATCGGACAGACACTATACGCAGTATTTT.

The rearrangement uses TRBV5-1 and TRBJ2-2; the D gene could be TRBD1 or TRBD2 (5 bases each). Between the trimmed V and J ends, which lost 0 bases and 6 bases, there was a span of 9 bases. CDR1 is SGHRS and CDR2 is YFSETQ in the germline V gene. CDR3 length equals 14 residues. DNA of the CDR3: TGCGCCAGCAGCTTGGGAGGGGCCCCCGGGGAGCTGTTTTTT. It is translated as CASSLGGAPGELFF.

This chain uses TRBV28 with TRBJ1-1; TRBD1 matches 11 bases. The CDR3 length is 15 residues. V dropped 5 bases and J dropped 3; count of bases not matched to a gene: 5. CDR1 is MDHEN, CDR2 SYDVKM, per germline. The CDR3 protein is CASSARTGGYTEAFF. The CDR3, as DNA: TGTGCCAGCAGTGCCCGGACAGGGGGCTACACTGAAGCTTTCTTT.

This clone has just a few counts. This chain links TRBV5-4 with TRBJ1-4; D is possibly TRBD1 (5 bases). This CDR3 has 15 residues. Trimming shortened V by 4 bases and J by 4 bases, and 14 bases separated the two germline ends. CDR1 and CDR2 from the germline V gene are SGHNT and YYREEE (reference sequence). In DNA, the CDR3 is TGTGCCAGCAGCCCGGGGGACGGGGGTAATGAAAAACTGTTTTTT. It encodes CASSPGDGGNEKLFF. The variable domain in full, completed from reference TRBV5-4 and TRBJ1-4, reads ETGVTQSPTHLIKTRGQQVTLRCSSQSGHNTVSWYQQALGQGPQFIFQYYREEENGRGNFPPRFSGLQFPNYSSELNVNALELDDSALYLCASSPGDGGNEKLFFGSGTQLSVL.

The chain employs TRBV6-5 and TRBJ2-2, with D perhaps given as TRBD1 or TRBD2 (5 bases each). The germline V and J ends were trimmed by 6 bases and 1 base, with 12 bases remaining between them. The CDR3 consists of 15 residues. Germline V gives CDR1 MNHEY, CDR2 SVGAGI. In DNA form, the CDR3 reads TGTGCCAGCAGGGGGAGACAGAAGAACACCGGGGAGCTGTTTTTT. Encoded protein: CASRGRQKNTGELFF.

The chain combines TRBV2 with TRBJ2-5, with TRBD2 matching over 8 bases. The junction had 26 bases not matched to a gene; V was cut back by 9 bases and J by 5 bases. CDR1 is SNHLY and CDR2 is FYNNEI in the germline V gene. CDR3 length: 19 residues. The CDR3 is CARRRKLTSGKGPFETQYF. CDR3 in DNA: TGTGCCAGACGTCGAAAGCTAACTAGCGGTAAGGGGCCGTTTGAGACCCAGTACTTC.

The rearrangement uses TRBV4-3 and TRBJ1-6; D possibly corresponds to TRBD1 (5 bases). V was pared by 4 bases and J by 7 bases, with 11 bases between. CDR1 is LGHNA and CDR2 is YSLEER in the germline V gene. The CDR3 is 14 amino acids. The CDR3 sequence: CASSPTAGNSPLHF. The CDR3 DNA reads as TGCGCCAGCAGCCCGACAGCGGGGAATTCACCCCTCCACTTT.

The chain combines TRBV9 with TRBJ2-5; D unclear. The germline V and J ends were trimmed by 4 bases and 2 bases, with 18 bases remaining between them. The CDR3 has 16 residues. Germline CDR1 SGDLS, CDR2 YYNGEE. CDR3 coding DNA: TGTGCCAGCAGCCCCCGGAGCGCAGGAGCTCAAGAGACCCAGTACTTC. Its translation: CASSPRSAGAQETQYF.

The rearrangement uses TRBV7-9 and TRBJ2-5; D remains unclear. The germline V and J ends were trimmed by 1 base and 6 bases, with 0 bases remaining between them. The CDR3 covers 10 residues. Germline CDR1 reads SEHNR; CDR2 reads FQNEAQ (reference sequence). CDR3: CASSLETQYF. CDR3 DNA: TGTGCCAGCAGCTTAGAGACCCAGTACTTC.

The genes are TRBV4-3 and TRBJ2-2; D tentatively fits TRBD1 or TRBD2 (5 bases each). Per the germline V gene, CDR1 is LGHNA and CDR2 is YSLEER. The length of the CDR3 is 16 residues. V gave up 0 bases and J gave up 2 bases, with 10 bases separating them. CDR3 coding DNA: TGCGCCAGCAGCCAAGATGGGACGGGAAACACCGGGGAGCTGTTTTTT. This encodes CASSQDGTGNTGELFF.

The chain joins TRBV9 to TRBJ2-7, with a weak D call TRBD2 (5 bases). With 3 bases removed from V and 3 bases from J, the gap between germline ends came to 16 bases. CDR3 length equals 15 residues. The germline CDR1 and CDR2 sequences are SGDLS and YYNGEE. The CDR3 region is CASSGDYLGNYEQYF. CDR3 in DNA: TGTGCCAGCAGCGGCGACTACCTTGGGAACTACGAGCAGTACTTC.

In this sample, this clone turned up a few times. V usage is TRBV19 and J usage is TRBJ1-1, with a possible D match to TRBD1 (5 bases). From germline, CDR1 is LNHDA and CDR2 SQIVND (reference sequence). V dropped 5 bases and J dropped 5 bases, with 9 bases sitting between them. This CDR3 comprises 12 residues. CDR3: CASSAGWTEAFF. The CDR3 nucleotides are TGTGCCAGTAGTGCAGGGTGGACTGAAGCTTTCTTT.

The rearrangement links TRBV28 to TRBJ2-7; D uncertain. Trimming shortened V by 5 bases and J by 7 bases, and 18 bases separated the two germline ends. From germline, CDR1 is MDHEN and CDR2 SYDVKM. There are 14 residues in the CDR3. CDR3 sequence: CASSIPSGVGEQYF. CDR3 DNA sequence: TGTGCCAGCAGTATTCCTAGTGGAGTGGGGGAGCAGTACTTC.